The 6 T cell receptor beta chains below were found in one sample sequenced in a study of Ad26.COV2.S vaccination and SARS-CoV-2 variants (dated by TCRdb to about 2021). The treatment or condition tag for this specimen amounts to: some 20 received Ad26.COV2.S at low or high dose, single or two shots; about 5 received placebo; per-sample allocation not given. For vaccine and placebo recipients, repertoires were sequenced using samples collected on day 63 after the first injection. Libraries were prepared through the immunoSEQ multiplex PCR assay. TCRdb limited this immuneACCESS table to in-frame rearrangements with V and J called. A share of clones is missing; checked studies link under half to unresolved V genes, and the rest is unexplained. The sample profile shows 350,000 to 400,000 clones; around nine tenths of them were found once. More than 3% of the sample is in the top ten clones. The source material was peripheral blood, sampled in a trial of Ad26.COV2.S vaccine versus placebo. The receptor source for this set is a person aged 18-65 years who received the Ad26.COV2.S COVID-19 vaccine or a placebo.

This chain joins TRBV4-1 and TRBJ2-1; 8 nucleotides agree with TRBD2. Germline CDR1 reads MGHRA; CDR2 reads YSYEKL. J gave up 4 bases and V 1 base, and 6 bases lay outside the gene matches. CDR3 length: 16 residues. The CDR3 is CASSQVSGGAYNEQFF. CDR3 nucleotides: TGCGCCAGCAGCCAAGTCTCCGGGGGGGCGTACAATGAGCAGTTCTTC.

The chain links TRBV7-2 to TRBJ1-5; D possibly corresponds to TRBD1 (5 bases). Trimming shortened V by 5 bases and J by 7 bases, and 18 bases separated the two germline ends. CDR3 length: 15 residues. Germline CDR1 reads SGHTA; CDR2 reads FQGNSA. Here the CDR3 DNA reads TGTGCCAGCAGCCTGGGGACCGTAGTAGGACAGCCCCAGCATTTT. It specifies CASSLGTVVGQPQHF.

The V gene is TRBV19, the J gene TRBJ2-1; 12 nucleotides agree with TRBD2. Germline V gene lookup returns CDR1 LNHDA and CDR2 SQIVND (reference sequence). The CDR3 has 16 residues. After removal of 5 bases from V and 9 bases from J, the junction contained 11 bases not matched to a gene. CDR3 sequence reads: CASSDQTSGGPREQFF. The CDR3 DNA is TGTGCCAGTAGTGACCAGACTAGCGGGGGTCCCCGTGAGCAGTTCTTC.

V is TRBV4-3 and J is TRBJ1-1, with no clear D. Germline CDR1 is LGHNA and CDR2 is YSLEER. The CDR3 is 14 amino acids. V gave up 1 base and J gave up 0 bases, with 6 bases separating them. CDR3 coding DNA: TGCGCCAGCAGCCAAGGACCCCTGAACACTGAAGCTTTCTTT. Its protein is CASSQGPLNTEAFF.

This chain links TRBV2 with TRBJ2-2; tentatively, D is TRBD2 (6 bases). Germline lookup yields CDR1 SNHLY and CDR2 FYNNEI. The CDR3 extends over 12 amino acids. V lost 6 bases, J lost 5 bases, and 7 bases lay in between. The CDR3 sequence is CASRRGTGELFF. The CDR3 nucleotides read TGTGCCAGCAGGCGGGGTACCGGGGAGCTGTTTTTT.

This chain links TRBV20-1 with TRBJ1-2; D is unresolved. The CDR3 covers 16 residues. The ends were cut back, 3 bases at V and 4 bases at J, with 21 bases in the middle. Germline CDR1 is DFQATT and CDR2 is SNEGSKA (reference sequence). The CDR3 spells CSASGRVTGEVYGYTF. The CDR3 nucleotides are TGCAGTGCTAGTGGGCGCGTTACGGGCGAGGTCTATGGCTACACCTTC.